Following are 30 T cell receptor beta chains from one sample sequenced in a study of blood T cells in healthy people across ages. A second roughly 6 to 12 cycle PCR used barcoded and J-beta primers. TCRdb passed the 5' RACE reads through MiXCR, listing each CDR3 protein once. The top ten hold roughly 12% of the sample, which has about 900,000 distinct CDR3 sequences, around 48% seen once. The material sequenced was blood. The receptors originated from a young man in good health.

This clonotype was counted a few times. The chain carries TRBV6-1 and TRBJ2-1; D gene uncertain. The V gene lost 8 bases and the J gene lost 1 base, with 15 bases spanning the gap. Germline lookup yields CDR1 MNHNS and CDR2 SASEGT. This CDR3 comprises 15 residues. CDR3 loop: CASASQAASYNEQFF. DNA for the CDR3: TGTGCCAGCGCCTCCCAGGCGGCATCCTACAATGAGCAGTTCTTC.

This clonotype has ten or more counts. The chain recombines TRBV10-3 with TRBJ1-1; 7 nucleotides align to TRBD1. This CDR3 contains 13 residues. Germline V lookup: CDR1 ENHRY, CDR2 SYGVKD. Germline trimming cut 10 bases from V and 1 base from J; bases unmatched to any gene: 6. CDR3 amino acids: CATLGQQNTEAFF. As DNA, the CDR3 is TGTGCCACCCTGGGACAGCAGAACACTGAAGCTTTCTTT.

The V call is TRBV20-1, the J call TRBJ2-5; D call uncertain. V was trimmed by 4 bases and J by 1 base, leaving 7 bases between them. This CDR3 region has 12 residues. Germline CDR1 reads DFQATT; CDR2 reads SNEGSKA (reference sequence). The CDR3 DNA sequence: TGCAGTGCTATTCAGGTCCAAGAGACCCAGTACTTC. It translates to CSAIQVQETQYF.

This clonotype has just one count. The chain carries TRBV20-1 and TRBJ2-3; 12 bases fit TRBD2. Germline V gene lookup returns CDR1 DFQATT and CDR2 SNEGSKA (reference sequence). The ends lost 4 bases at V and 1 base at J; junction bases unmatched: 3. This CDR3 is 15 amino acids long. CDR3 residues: CSAISSGGGTDTQYF. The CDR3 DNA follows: TGCAGTGCTATTTCTAGCGGGGGGGGCACAGATACGCAGTATTTT.

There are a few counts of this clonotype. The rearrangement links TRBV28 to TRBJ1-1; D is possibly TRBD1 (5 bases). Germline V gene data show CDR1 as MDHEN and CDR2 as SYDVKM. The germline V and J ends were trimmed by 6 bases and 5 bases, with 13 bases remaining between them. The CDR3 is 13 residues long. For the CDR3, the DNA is TGTGCCAGCAGCCCCTCCAGGGATACTGAAGCTTTCTTT. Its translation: CASSPSRDTEAFF. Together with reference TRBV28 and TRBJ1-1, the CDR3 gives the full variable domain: DVKVTQSSRYLVKRTGEKVFLECVQDMDHENMFWYRQDPGLGLRLIYFSYDVKMKEKGDIPEGYSVSREKKERFSLILESASTNQTSMYLCASSPSRDTEAFFGQGTRLTVV.

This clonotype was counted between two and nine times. This chain's CDR3 is CASSSETSFYEQYF. CDR3 nucleotides: TGTGCCAGCAGCTCAGAGACTAGTTTCTACGAGCAGTACTTC. The chain recombines TRBV5-6 with TRBJ2-4; D might be TRBD2 (6 bases). The better agreement between TRBJ2-7 and the DNA end casts doubt on the J call. Germline V CDR1 and CDR2: SGHDT, YYEEEE. This CDR3 contains 14 residues.

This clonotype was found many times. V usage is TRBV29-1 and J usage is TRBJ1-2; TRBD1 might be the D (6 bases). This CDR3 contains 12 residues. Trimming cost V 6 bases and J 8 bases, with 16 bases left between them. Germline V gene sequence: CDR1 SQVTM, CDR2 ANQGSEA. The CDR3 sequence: CSVATGLLGYTF. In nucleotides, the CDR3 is TGCAGCGTCGCGACAGGCCTCCTCGGCTACACCTTC.

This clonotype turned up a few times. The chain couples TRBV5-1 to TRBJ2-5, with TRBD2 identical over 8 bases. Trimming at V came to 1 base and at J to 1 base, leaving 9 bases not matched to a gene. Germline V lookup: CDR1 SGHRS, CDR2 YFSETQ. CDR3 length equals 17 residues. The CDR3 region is CASSLSGTRTSQETQYF. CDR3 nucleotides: TGCGCCAGCAGCTTGAGCGGGACTAGGACAAGCCAAGAGACCCAGTACTTC.

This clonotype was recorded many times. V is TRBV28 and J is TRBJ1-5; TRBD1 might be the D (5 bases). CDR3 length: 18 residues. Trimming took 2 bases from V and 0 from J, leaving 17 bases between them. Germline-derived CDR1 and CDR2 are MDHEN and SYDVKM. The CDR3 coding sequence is TGTGCCAGCAGTTTACTATCGACAGCCTTTTATAGCAATCAGCCCCAGCATTTT. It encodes CASSLLSTAFYSNQPQHF.

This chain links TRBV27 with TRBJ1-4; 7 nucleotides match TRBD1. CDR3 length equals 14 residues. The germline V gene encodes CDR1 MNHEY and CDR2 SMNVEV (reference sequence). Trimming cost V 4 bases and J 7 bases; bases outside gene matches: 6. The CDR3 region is CASSSTGPPEKLFF. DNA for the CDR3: TGTGCCAGCAGTTCGACAGGGCCCCCTGAAAAACTGTTTTTT. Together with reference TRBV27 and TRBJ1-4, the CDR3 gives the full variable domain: EAQVTQNPRYLITVTGKKLTVTCSQNMNHEYMSWYRQDPGLGLRQIYYSMNVEVTDKGDVPEGYKVSRKEKRNFPLILESPSPNQTSLYFCASSSTGPPEKLFFGSGTQLSVL.

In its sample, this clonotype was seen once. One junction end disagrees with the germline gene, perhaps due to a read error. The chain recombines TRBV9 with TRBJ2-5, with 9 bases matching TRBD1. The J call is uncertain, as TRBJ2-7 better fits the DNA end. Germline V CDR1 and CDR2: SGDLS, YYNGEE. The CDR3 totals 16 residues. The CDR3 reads CVSSVGTGTALREQYF. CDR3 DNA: TGTGTCAGCAGCGTGGGGACAGGGACGGCGCTACGCGAGCAGTACTTC.

The CDR3 protein is CASSLAGTRTVNEQYF. The CDR3, as DNA: TGTGCCAGCAGCTTGGCTGGGACTCGCACTGTCAATGAGCAGTACTTC. The gene calls are TRBV7-2 and TRBJ2-5; tentatively, D is TRBD2 (6 bases). With 3 bases removed from V and 11 bases from J, the gap between germline ends came to 25 bases. This CDR3 has 16 amino acids. The germline CDR1 and CDR2 sequences are SGHTA and FQGNSA.

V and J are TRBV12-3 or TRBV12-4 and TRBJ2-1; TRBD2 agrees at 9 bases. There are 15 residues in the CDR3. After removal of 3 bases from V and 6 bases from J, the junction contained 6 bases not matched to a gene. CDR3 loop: CASSFGAGGINEQFF. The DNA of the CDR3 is TGTGCCAGCAGTTTCGGAGCGGGGGGTATCAATGAGCAGTTCTTC.

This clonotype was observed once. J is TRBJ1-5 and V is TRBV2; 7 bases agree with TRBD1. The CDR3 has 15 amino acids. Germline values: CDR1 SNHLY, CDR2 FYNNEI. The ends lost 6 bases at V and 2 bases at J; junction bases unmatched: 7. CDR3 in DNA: TGTGCCAGCAGGAGTGACAGGGTCGGCAATCAGCCCCAGCATTTT. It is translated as CASRSDRVGNQPQHF.

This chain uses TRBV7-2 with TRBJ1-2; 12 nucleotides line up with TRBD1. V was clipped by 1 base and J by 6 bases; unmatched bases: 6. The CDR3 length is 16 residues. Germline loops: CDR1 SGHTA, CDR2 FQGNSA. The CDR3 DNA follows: TGTGCCAGCAGCTTAGATTGGGACAGGGGGCGAGATGGCTACACCTTC. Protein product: CASSLDWDRGRDGYTF.

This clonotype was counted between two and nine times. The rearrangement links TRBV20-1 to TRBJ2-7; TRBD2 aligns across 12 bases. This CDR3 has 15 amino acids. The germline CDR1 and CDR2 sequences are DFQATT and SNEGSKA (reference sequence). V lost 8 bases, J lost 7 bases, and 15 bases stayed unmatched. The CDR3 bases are TGCAGTACATTCCGGACTAGCGGGGATCAGCGAGAGCAGTACTTC. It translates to CSTFRTSGDQREQYF.

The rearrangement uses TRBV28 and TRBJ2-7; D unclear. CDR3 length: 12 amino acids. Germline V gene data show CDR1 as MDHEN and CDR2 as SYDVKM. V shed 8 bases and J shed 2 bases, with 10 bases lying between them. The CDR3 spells CASREDPYEQYF. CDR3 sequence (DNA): TGTGCCAGCCGAGAAGACCCCTACGAGCAGTACTTC.

As DNA, the CDR3 is TGCGCCAGCAGCTCGGGGGGCAGGACGTCCACTGAAGCTTTCTTT. Translating gives CASSSGGRTSTEAFF. The V call is TRBV5-1, the J call TRBJ1-1, with D perhaps matching TRBD1 (6 bases). The CDR3 sequence is 15 residues long. CDR1 and CDR2 from the germline V gene are SGHRS and YFSETQ. Deletions cut 3 bases from V and 4 bases from J, with 16 bases between.

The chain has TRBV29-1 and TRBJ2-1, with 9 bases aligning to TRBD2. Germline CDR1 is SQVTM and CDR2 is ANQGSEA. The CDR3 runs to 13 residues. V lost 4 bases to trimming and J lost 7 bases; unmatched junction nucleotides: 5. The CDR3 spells CSVGGTSINEQFF. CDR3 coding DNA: TGCAGCGTTGGTGGGACTAGCATAAATGAGCAGTTCTTC.

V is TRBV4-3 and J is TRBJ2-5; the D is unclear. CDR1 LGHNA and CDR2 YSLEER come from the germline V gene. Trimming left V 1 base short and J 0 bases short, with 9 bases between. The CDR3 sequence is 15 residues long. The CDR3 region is CASSQARTHQETQYF. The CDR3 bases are TGCGCCAGCAGCCAAGCAAGAACCCACCAAGAGACCCAGTACTTC.

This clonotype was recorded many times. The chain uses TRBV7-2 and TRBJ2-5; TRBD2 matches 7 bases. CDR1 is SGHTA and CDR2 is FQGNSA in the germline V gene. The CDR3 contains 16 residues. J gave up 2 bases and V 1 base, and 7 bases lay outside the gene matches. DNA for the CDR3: TGTGCCAGCAGCTTAGTGGTTGCGGGACTACAAGAGACCCAGTACTTC. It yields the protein CASSLVVAGLQETQYF.

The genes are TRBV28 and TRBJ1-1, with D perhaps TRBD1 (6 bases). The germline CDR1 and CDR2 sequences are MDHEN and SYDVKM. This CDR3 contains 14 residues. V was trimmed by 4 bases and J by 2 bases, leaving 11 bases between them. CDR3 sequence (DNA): TGTGCCAGCAGTTCAAACAGGGACAACACTGAAGCTTTCTTT. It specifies CASSSNRDNTEAFF.

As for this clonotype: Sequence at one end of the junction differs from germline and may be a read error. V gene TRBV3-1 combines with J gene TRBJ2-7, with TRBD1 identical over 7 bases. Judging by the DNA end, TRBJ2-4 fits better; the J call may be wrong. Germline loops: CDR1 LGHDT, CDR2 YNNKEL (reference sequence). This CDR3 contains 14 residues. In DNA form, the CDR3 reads TGTGACAGCAGCCATTCCAAACAGGGGTCCATTCAGTACTTC. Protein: CDSSHSKQGSIQYF.

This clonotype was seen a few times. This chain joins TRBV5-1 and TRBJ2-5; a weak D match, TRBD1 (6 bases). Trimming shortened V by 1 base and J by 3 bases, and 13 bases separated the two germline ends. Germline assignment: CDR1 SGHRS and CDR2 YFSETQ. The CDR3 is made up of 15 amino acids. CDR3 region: CASSLQGRKEETQYF. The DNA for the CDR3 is TGCGCCAGCAGCTTGCAGGGGCGGAAAGAAGAGACCCAGTACTTC.

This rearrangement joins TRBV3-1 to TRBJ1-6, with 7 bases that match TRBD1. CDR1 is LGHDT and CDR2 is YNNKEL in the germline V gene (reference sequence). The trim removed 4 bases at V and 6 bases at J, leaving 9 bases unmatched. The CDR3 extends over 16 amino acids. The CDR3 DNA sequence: TGTGCCAGCAGCCCATTATGGGACAGCGTTAATTCACCCCTCCACTTT. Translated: CASSPLWDSVNSPLHF. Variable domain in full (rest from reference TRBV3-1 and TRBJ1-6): DTAVSQTPKYLVTQMGNDKSIKCEQNLGHDTMYWYKQDSKKFLKIMFSYNNKELIINETVPNRFSPKSPDKAHLNLHINSLELGDSAVYFCASSPLWDSVNSPLHFGNGTRLTVT.

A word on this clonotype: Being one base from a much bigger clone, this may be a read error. The DNA for the CDR3 is TGCAGCGTTGAATTGTGGGTGAGCTCCTACAATGAGCAGTACTTC. It translates to CSVELWVSSYNEQYF. The chain combines TRBV29-1 with TRBJ2-1; D uncertain. The J call is doubtful: the DNA matches TRBJ2-7 better. The CDR3 has 15 residues. Germline-derived CDR1 and CDR2 are SQVTM and ANQGSEA.

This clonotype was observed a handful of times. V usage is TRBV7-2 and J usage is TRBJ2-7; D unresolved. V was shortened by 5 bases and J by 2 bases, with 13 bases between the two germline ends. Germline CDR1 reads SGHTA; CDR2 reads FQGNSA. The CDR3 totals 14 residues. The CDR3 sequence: CASSVGRQAYEQYF. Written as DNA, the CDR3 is TGTGCCAGCAGCGTAGGTCGGCAGGCCTACGAGCAGTACTTC.

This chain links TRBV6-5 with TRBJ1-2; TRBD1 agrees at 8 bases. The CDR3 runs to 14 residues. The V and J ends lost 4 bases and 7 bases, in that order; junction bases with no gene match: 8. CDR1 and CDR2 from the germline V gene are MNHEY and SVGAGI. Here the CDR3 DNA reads TGTGCCAGCAGTTCCGACAGGGGAGCGGGTGGCTACACCTTC. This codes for CASSSDRGAGGYTF.

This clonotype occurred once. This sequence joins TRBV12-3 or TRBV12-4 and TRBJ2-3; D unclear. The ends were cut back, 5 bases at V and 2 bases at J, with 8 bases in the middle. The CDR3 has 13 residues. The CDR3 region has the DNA TGTGCCAGCAGTCCGAGCGCCACAGATACGCAGTATTTT. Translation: CASSPSATDTQYF.

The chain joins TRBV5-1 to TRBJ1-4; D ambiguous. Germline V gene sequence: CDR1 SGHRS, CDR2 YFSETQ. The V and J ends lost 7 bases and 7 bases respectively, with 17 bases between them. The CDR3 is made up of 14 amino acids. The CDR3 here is CASRLTPRGEKLFF. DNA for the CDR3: TGCGCCAGCCGACTGACACCACGGGGTGAAAAACTGTTTTTT.